These 11 T cell receptor beta chains were all obtained from the same sample, sequenced in a study of cytomegalovirus exposure and HLA in healthy donors. Vbeta (60) and Jbeta (13) primers were used in the PCR. Repertoires were generated with immunoSEQ multiplex PCR, while TCRdb's copy carries only in-frame clones and drops some. The sample contains roughly 100,000 clones, less than 80% of which appear only once. Sample: PBMCs. Source of these receptors: a woman between 40 and 50 years old in good health and CMV-seronegative.

The chain joins TRBV28 to TRBJ1-1; 10 bases are a match to TRBD1. The CDR3 consists of 12 residues. Germline CDR1 and CDR2: MDHEN and SYDVKM. The V and J ends lost 4 bases and 11 bases, in that order; junction bases with no gene match: 4. The CDR3 nucleotides read TGTGCCAGCAGTTCCGGGACAGGGGAGGCTTTCTTT. Residues: CASSSGTGEAFF. The full variable domain, its missing parts supplied by reference TRBV28 and TRBJ1-1, is DVKVTQSSRYLVKRTGEKVFLECVQDMDHENMFWYRQDPGLGLRLIYFSYDVKMKEKGDIPEGYSVSREKKERFSLILESASTNQTSMYLCASSSGTGEAFFGQGTRLTVV.

This sequence joins TRBV10-3 and TRBJ2-1; D might be TRBD2 (7 bases). V gave up 4 bases and J gave up 8 bases, with 9 bases separating them. This CDR3 comprises 12 residues. The germline gives CDR1 ENHRY, CDR2 SYGVKD. The CDR3 DNA sequence: TGTGCCATCAGTGCGGGGGGCCATGAGCAGTTCTTC. It yields the protein CAISAGGHEQFF.

The chain recombines TRBV9 with TRBJ2-6; D remains ambiguous. Germline CDR1 is SGDLS and CDR2 is YYNGEE. CDR3 length: 15 amino acids. V lost 4 bases and J lost 0, with 8 bases in between. The CDR3, as DNA: TGTGCCAGCAGCACTCGTGGCTCTGGGGCCAACGTCCTGACTTTC. This encodes CASSTRGSGANVLTF. The full variable domain, its missing parts supplied by reference TRBV9 and TRBJ2-6, is DSGVTQTPKHLITATGQRVTLRCSPRSGDLSVYWYQQSLDQGLQFLIQYYNGEERAKGNILERFSAQQFPDLHSELNLSSLELGDSALYFCASSTRGSGANVLTFGAGSRLTVL.

The V gene is TRBV7-8, the J gene TRBJ1-5; the match to TRBD1 covers 8 bases. Per the germline V gene, CDR1 is SGHVS and CDR2 is FQNEAQ. This CDR3 has 15 residues. V lost 6 bases to trimming and J lost 4 bases; unmatched junction nucleotides: 8. CDR3 DNA sequence: TGTGCCAGCAGTCAGGACAGGGCTTTAAATCAGCCCCAGCATTTT. It specifies CASSQDRALNQPQHF.

V usage is TRBV28 and J usage is TRBJ2-2, with 7 bases that match TRBD1. The CDR3 covers 17 residues. The V segment lost 2 bases and the J segment 1 base; nucleotides outside the gene matches: 7. Germline V gene data show CDR1 as MDHEN and CDR2 as SYDVKM. CDR3 nucleotide sequence: TGTGCCAGCAGTTTAAATTCCGACAGGGTGAACACCGGGGAGCTGTTTTTT. It yields the protein CASSLNSDRVNTGELFF.

This clone has only a few counts. This chain connects TRBV9 to TRBJ2-5; 9 nucleotides agree with TRBD2. The DNA end is more similar to TRBJ2-7, so the J call may be wrong. The CDR3 contains 17 residues. Germline CDR1 and CDR2: SGDLS and YYNGEE. The CDR3 nucleotides read TGTGCCAGCAGCGCGGACCCGGGGGGGACTAGCAGCGGCGAGCAGTACTTC. Residues: CASSADPGGTSSGEQYF.

The genes are TRBV28 and TRBJ1-5, with 8 bases fitting TRBD1. This CDR3 is 14 amino acids long. Losses at the gene ends were 7 bases for V and 4 bases for J; bases not matched to a gene: 6. Germline V lookup: CDR1 MDHEN, CDR2 SYDVKM. CDR3 amino acids: CASTLRQGNQPQHF. In DNA form, the CDR3 reads TGTGCCAGCACCCTCCGACAGGGGAATCAGCCCCAGCATTTT.

J is TRBJ2-1 and V is TRBV7-2; no clear D gene. CDR1 is SGHTA, CDR2 FQGNSA, per germline. CDR3 length equals 13 residues. V lost 5 bases, J lost 10 bases, and 15 bases lay in between. The DNA for the CDR3 is TGTGCCAGCAGCCCCCTCCGACTCCGAGAGCAGTTCTTC. Residues: CASSPLRLREQFF.

The rearrangement uses TRBV6-6 and TRBJ2-5, with D possibly matching TRBD1 (6 bases). The length of the CDR3 is 12 residues. V lost 11 bases, J lost 5 bases, and 15 bases lay in between. Germline-derived CDR1 and CDR2 are MNHNY and SVGAGI (reference sequence). CDR3 nucleotides: TGTGCCGGAGCGGCAGGGGTCGAGACCCAGTACTTC. Protein: CAGAAGVETQYF.

The rearrangement joins TRBV19 to TRBJ2-4; no definite D call. Trimming removed 8 bases from V and 10 bases from J, with 9 bases in between. The CDR3 covers 10 residues. Looked up from germline, CDR1 is LNHDA and CDR2 is SQIVND (reference sequence). CDR3 in DNA: TGTGCCAGTGGAGCCGTAATTCAGTACTTC. Protein product: CASGAVIQYF. Drawing the rest from reference TRBV19 and TRBJ2-4, the complete variable domain is DGGITQSPKYLFRKEGQNVTLSCEQNLNHDAMYWYRQDPGQGLRLIYYSQIVNDFQKGDIAEGYSVSREKKESFPLTVTSAQKNPTAFYLCASGAVIQYFGAGTRLSVL.

This clone appeared a single time. The junction departs from the called germline gene at one end, perhaps through a read error. V usage is TRBV7-9 and J usage is TRBJ2-7, with TRBD1 matching over 10 bases. Germline V gene lookup returns CDR1 SEHNR and CDR2 FQNEAQ (reference sequence). The CDR3 length is 14 residues. The CDR3 DNA follows: TGTTCCAGCAGCTTTGGGACAGGGGCTACCGAGCAGTACTTC. This sequence encodes CSSSFGTGATEQYF.